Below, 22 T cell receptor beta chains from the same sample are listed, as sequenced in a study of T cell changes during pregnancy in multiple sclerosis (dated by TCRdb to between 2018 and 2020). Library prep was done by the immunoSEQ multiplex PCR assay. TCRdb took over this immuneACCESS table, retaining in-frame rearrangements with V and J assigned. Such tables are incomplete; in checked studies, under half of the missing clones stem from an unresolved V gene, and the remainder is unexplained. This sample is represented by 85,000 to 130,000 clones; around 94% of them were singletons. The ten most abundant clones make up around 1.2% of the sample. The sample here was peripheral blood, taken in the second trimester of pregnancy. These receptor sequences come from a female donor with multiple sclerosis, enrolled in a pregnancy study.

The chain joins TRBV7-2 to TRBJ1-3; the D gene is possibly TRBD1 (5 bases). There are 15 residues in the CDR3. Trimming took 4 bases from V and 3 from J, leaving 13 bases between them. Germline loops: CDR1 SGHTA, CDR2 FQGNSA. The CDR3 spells CASSSRGGSGNTIYF. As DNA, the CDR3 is TGTGCCAGCAGCTCGCGGGGCGGGAGTGGAAACACCATATATTTT.

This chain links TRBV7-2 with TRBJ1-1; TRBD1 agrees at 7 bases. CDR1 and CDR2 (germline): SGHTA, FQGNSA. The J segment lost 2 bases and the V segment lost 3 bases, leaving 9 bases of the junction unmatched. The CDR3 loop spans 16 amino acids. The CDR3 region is CASSFSGGSYNTEAFF. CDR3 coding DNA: TGTGCCAGCAGCTTTTCAGGGGGGTCTTATAACACTGAAGCTTTCTTT.

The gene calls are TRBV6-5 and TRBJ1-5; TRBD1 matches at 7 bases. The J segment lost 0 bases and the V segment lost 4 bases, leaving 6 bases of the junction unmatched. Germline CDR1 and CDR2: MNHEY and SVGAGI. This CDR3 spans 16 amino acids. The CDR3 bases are TGTGCCAGCAGTTCCGGGACAGCACATAGCAATCAGCCCCAGCATTTT. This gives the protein CASSSGTAHSNQPQHF.

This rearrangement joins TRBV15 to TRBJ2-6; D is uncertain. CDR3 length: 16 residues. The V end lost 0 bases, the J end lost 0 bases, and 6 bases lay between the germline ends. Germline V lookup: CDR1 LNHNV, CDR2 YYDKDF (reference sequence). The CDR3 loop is CATSRDRDSGANVLTF. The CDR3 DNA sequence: TGTGCCACCAGCAGAGATCGAGACTCTGGGGCCAACGTCCTGACTTTC. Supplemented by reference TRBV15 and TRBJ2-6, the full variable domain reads DAMVIQNPRYQVTQFGKPVTLSCSQTLNHNVMYWYQQKSSQAPKLLFHYYDKDFNNEADTPDNFQSRRPNTSFCFLDIRSPGLGDTAMYLCATSRDRDSGANVLTFGAGSRLTVL.

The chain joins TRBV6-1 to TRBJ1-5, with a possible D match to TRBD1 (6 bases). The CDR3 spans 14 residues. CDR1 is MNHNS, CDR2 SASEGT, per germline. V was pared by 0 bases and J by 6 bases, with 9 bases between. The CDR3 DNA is TGTGCCAGCAGTGAAGCGACAGGAAGTCAGCCCCAGCATTTT. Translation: CASSEATGSQPQHF.

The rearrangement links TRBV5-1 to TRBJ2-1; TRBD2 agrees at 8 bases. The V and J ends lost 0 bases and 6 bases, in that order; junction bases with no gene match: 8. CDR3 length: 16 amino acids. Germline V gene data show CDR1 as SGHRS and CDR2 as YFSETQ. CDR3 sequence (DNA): TGCGCCAGCAGCTTGGGAACGGGAGGGCCGGGCAATGAGCAGTTCTTC. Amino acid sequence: CASSLGTGGPGNEQFF.

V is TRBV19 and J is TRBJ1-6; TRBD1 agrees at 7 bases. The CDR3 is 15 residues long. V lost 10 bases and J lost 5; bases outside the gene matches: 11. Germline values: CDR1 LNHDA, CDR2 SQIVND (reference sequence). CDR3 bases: TGTGCCACCCCAGGGGGGACACTACATAATTCACCCCTCCACTTT. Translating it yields CATPGGTLHNSPLHF. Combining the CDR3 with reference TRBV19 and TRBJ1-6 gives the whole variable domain DGGITQSPKYLFRKEGQNVTLSCEQNLNHDAMYWYRQDPGQGLRLIYYSQIVNDFQKGDIAEGYSVSREKKESFPLTVTSAQKNPTAFYLCATPGGTLHNSPLHFGNGTRLTVT.

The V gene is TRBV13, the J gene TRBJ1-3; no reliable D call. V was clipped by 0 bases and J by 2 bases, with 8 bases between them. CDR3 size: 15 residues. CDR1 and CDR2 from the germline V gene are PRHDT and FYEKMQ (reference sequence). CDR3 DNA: TGTGCCAGCAGCTTAGGGGGCAGGACTGGAAACACCATATATTTT. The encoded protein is CASSLGGRTGNTIYF.

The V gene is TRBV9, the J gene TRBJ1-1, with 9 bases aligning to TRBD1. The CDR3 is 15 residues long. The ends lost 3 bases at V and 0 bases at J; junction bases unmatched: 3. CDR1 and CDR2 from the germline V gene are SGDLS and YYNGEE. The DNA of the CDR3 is TGTGCCAGCAGCGAAGGGACAGGGATGAACACTGAAGCTTTCTTT. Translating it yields CASSEGTGMNTEAFF.

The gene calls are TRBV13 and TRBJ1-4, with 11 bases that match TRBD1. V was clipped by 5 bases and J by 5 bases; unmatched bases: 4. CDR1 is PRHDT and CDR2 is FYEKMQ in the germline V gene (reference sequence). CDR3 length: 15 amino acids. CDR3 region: CASSGQGASNEKLFF. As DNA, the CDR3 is TGTGCCAGCAGCGGACAGGGGGCCTCGAATGAAAAACTGTTTTTT.

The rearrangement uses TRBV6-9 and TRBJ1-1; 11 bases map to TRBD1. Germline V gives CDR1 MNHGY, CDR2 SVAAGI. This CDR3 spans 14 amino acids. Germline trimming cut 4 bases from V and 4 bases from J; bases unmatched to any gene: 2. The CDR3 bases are TGTGCCAGCAGTTGTGGGACAGGGGGCACTGAAGCTTTCTTT. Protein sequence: CASSCGTGGTEAFF.

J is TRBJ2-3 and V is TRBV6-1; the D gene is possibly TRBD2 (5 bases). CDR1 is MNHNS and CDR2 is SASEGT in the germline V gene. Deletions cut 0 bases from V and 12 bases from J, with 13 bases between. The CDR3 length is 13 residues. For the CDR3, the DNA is TGTGCCAGCAGTGAAGCGGTAGGAGGCCGACAGTATTTT. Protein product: CASSEAVGGRQYF.

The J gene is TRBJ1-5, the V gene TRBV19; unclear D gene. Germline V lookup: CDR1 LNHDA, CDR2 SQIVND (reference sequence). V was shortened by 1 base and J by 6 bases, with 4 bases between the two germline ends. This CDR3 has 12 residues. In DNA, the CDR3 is TGTGCCAGTAGTATAGGAGGTCAGCCCCAGCATTTT. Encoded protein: CASSIGGQPQHF.

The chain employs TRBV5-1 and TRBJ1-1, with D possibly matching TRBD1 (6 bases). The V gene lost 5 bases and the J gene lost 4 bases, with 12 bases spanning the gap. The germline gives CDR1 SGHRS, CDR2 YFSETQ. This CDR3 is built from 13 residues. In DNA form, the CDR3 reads TGCGCCAGCAGTGAGGGGGTAAGCACTGAAGCTTTCTTT. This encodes CASSEGVSTEAFF. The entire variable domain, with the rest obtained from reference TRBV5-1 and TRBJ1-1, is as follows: KAGVTQTPRYLIKTRGQQVTLSCSPISGHRSVSWYQQTPGQGLQFLFEYFSETQRNKGNFPGRFSGRQFSNSRSEMNVSTLELGDSALYLCASSEGVSTEAFFGQGTRLTVV.

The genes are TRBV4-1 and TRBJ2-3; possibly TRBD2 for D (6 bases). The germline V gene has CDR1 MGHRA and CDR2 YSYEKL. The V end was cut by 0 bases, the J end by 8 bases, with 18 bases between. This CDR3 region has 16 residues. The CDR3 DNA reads TGCGCCAGCAGCCAAGATACGGGGGTACAAGCTGGTACGCAGTATTTT. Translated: CASSQDTGVQAGTQYF.

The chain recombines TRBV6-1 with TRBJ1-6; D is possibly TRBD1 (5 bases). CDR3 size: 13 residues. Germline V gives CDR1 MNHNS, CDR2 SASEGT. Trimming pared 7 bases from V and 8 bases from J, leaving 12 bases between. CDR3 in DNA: TGTGCCAGCATTCGCAGGGTGGATTCACCCCTCCACTTT. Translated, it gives CASIRRVDSPLHF.

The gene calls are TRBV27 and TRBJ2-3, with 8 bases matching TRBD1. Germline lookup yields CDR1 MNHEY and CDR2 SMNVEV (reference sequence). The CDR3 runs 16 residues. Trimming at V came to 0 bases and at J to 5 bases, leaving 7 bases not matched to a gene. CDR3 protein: CASSLSGGRGLDTQYF. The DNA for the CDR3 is TGTGCCAGCAGTTTATCCGGGGGCAGGGGGCTAGATACGCAGTATTTT.

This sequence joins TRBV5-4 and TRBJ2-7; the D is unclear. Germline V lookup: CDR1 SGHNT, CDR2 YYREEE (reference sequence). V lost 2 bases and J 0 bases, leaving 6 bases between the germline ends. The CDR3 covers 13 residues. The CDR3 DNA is TGTGCCAGCAGCTTCCACGGCTCCTACGAGCAGTACTTC. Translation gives CASSFHGSYEQYF.

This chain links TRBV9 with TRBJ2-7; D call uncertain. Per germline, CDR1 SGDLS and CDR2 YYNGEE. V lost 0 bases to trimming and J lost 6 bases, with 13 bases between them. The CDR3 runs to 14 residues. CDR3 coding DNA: TGTGCCAGCAGCGTAGAGCAGGCACTCGGCGAGCAGTACTTC. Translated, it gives CASSVEQALGEQYF.

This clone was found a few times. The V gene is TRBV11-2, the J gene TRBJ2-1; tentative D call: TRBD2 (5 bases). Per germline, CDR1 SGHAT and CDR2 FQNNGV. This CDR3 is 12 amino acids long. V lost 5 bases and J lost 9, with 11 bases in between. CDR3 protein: CASSPGSVEQFF. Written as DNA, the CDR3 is TGTGCCAGCAGCCCGGGGAGCGTTGAGCAGTTCTTC.

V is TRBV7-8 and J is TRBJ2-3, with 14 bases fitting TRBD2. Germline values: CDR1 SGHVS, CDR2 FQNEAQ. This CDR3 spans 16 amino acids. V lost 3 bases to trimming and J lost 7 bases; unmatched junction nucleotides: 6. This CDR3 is CASSLGTSGRTNTQYF. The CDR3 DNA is TGTGCCAGCAGCTTGGGGACTAGCGGGAGAACCAATACGCAGTATTTT. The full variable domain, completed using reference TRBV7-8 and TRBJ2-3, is GAGVSQSPRYKVAKRGQDVALRCDPISGHVSLFWYQQALGQGPEFLTYFQNEAQLDKSGLPSDRFFAERPEGSVSTLKIQRTQQEDSAVYLCASSLGTSGRTNTQYFGPGTRLTVL.

For the CDR3, the DNA is TGTGCCAGCGCCCTCTCGGGGGACAATGAGCAGTTCTTC. Its protein product is CASALSGDNEQFF. This chain joins TRBV9 and TRBJ2-1, with D possibly TRBD2 on 6 matching bases. The CDR3 length is 13 residues. CDR1 and CDR2 (germline): SGDLS, YYNGEE. V was clipped by 7 bases and J by 5 bases, with 13 bases between them.